Listed here is a single TCR beta chain. As yet, its antigen is unknown. There are 16 residues in the CDR3. CDR1 and CDR2 from the germline V gene are SGHDT and YYEEEE. V was pared by 5 bases and J by 2 bases, with 19 bases between. This sample was included in a study of beta chain features in type 1 diabetes. Study summary: Similarity in age, gender and cell yields was seen between patients and healthy donors. The study, taken as a whole, reports: All four CD4+ subsets of Type 1 diabetes patients contained TCRB CDR3s that were moderately but significantly shorter.

Of the isolated RNA, all was reverse transcribed, and so the sequenced material was expressed TCRB transcripts. This table comes from immunoSEQ multiplex PCR, and its TCRdb copy is limited to in-frame clones, with some not included. The table lists 300,000 to 350,000 clones, 12% to 15% of them singletons. Sorted populations all had greater than 95% purity. Sequenced material: central memory CD4+ T cells from blood. The genes are TRBV5-6 and TRBJ1-2, with D maybe TRBD1 (6 bases). The receptor was derived from a man younger than 40 in good health. The CDR3 is CASRPVTGMQNYGYTF. The CDR3, as DNA: TGTGCCAGCAGACCCGTTACAGGGATGCAAAACTATGGCTACACCTTC.